What follows are 4 T cell receptor beta chains derived from one specimen sequenced in a study of blood T cells in healthy people across ages. Through a sample-barcoded 5' primer and a J-beta primer mix, a second PCR was run for roughly 6 to 12 cycles. TCRdb independently ran MiXCR on the 5' RACE reads; one entry per CDR3 protein. The table has hundreds of thousands of distinct CDR3 sequences, around 50% seen once; the top ten hold roughly 24%. Sequencing was performed on blood. All receptors derive from a man aged 40-50 years in good health.

The CDR3 coding sequence is TGTGCCAGCAGTGGCGGACAGGGGGCTACTGAAGCTTTCTTT. Protein product: CASSGGQGATEAFF. V gene TRBV6-6 combines with J gene TRBJ1-1; TRBD1 matches at 11 bases. The V gene's germline CDR1 is MNHNY and CDR2 SVGAGI (reference sequence). Losses at the gene ends were 5 bases for V and 5 bases for J; bases not matched to a gene: 4. The CDR3 is made up of 14 amino acids.

This clonotype was seen only a few times. The chain couples TRBV6-5 to TRBJ2-7, with 8 bases that match TRBD1. This CDR3 has 15 amino acids. J was trimmed by 2 bases and V by 5 bases; bases with no gene match: 8. CDR1 is MNHEY and CDR2 is SVGAGI in the germline V gene. In DNA, the CDR3 is TGTGCCAGCAGTCAAGGACAGGGACGAACCTACGAGCAGTACTTC. Translated, it gives CASSQGQGRTYEQYF.

This clonotype has only a few counts. The chain is built from TRBV20-1 and TRBJ2-2, with 8 bases fitting TRBD1. The CDR3 sequence is 14 residues long. V shed 4 bases and J 0 bases; nucleotides not matched to a gene: 1. CDR1 is DFQATT and CDR2 is SNEGSKA in the germline V gene (reference sequence). The CDR3 region has the DNA TGCAGTGCTACGGGACAGGCGAACACCGGGGAGCTGTTTTTT. Encoded protein: CSATGQANTGELFF.

This chain joins TRBV10-3 and TRBJ2-1; 15 positions match TRBD2. The trim removed 1 base at V and 10 bases at J, leaving 8 bases unmatched. CDR3 length: 17 residues. The V gene's germline CDR1 is ENHRY and CDR2 SYGVKD. In DNA form, the CDR3 reads TGTGCCATCAGTGAGTGGGGACTAGCGGGAGGAAAATGCGAGCAGTTCTTC. Its translation: CAISEWGLAGGKCEQFF.